This is a list of T cell receptor beta chains from one sample in a study of cytomegalovirus exposure and HLA in healthy donors. TCRdb's copy holds only in-frame clones and misses some; the assay was immunoSEQ multiplex PCR. This table has approximately 130,000 clones, approximately 90% appearing once. Sample: PBMCs. The receptor source for this set is a woman aged 18 to 35 in good health and CMV-seronegative. CDR3s include the opening cysteine and the closing phenylalanine or tryptophan. The D gene is left open where the match is weak. Only part of the rows carry a size: once, few, many, or a class if the clone is expanded.

J gene: TRBJ1-4
V gene: TRBV5-1
clone size: .
D gene: .
CDR3 protein: CASSEGSTNEKLFF
CDR3 DNA: TGCGCCAGCTCAGAGGGATCAACTAATGAAAAACTGTTTTTT

J gene: TRBJ2-1
V gene: TRBV19
clone size: .
D gene: TRBD2
CDR3 protein: CASRGSIAGGYNEQFF
CDR3 DNA: TGTGCCAGTAGGGGAAGTATAGCGGGAGGCTACAATGAGCAGTTCTTC

J gene: TRBJ2-1
V gene: TRBV12-5
clone size: .
D gene: TRBD2
CDR3 protein: CARPPTSGRARTYNEQFF
CDR3 DNA: TGTGCTAGACCGCCGACTAGCGGGAGGGCGAGGACCTACAATGAGCAGTTCTTC

J gene: TRBJ1-4
V gene: TRBV27
clone size: .
D gene: TRBD1
CDR3 protein: CASSVSGTGTWGTNEKLFF
CDR3 DNA: TGTGCCAGCTCCGTGAGTGGGACAGGGACATGGGGGACTAATGAAAAACTGTTTTTT

J gene: TRBJ2-7
V gene: TRBV27
clone size: .
D gene: .
CDR3 protein: CASSFIVAAAREQYF
CDR3 DNA: TGTGCCAGCAGTTTTATAGTAGCGGCAGCGCGTGAGCAGTACTTC

J gene: TRBJ1-1
V gene: TRBV12-5
clone size: .
D gene: .
CDR3 protein: CASGIQGWEAFF
CDR3 DNA: TGTGCTAGTGGTATACAGGGCTGGGAAGCTTTCTTT

J gene: TRBJ2-7
V gene: TRBV29-1
clone size: .
D gene: TRBD1
CDR3 protein: CSVESGTETYEQYF
CDR3 DNA: TGCAGCGTAGAATCCGGGACAGAAACCTACGAGCAGTACTTC

J gene: TRBJ1-1
V gene: TRBV14
clone size: .
D gene: .
CDR3 protein: CASSQLGGGRKMNTEAFF
CDR3 DNA: TGTGCCAGCAGCCAACTCGGGGGGGGAAGAAAAATGAACACTGAAGCTTTCTTT

J gene: TRBJ2-3
V gene: TRBV2
clone size: .
D gene: TRBD2
CDR3 protein: CASRTSGILQTSTDTQYF
CDR3 DNA: TGTGCCAGCAGGACTAGCGGGATCTTGCAAACTAGCACAGATACGCAGTATTTT

J gene: TRBJ2-5
V gene: TRBV19
clone size: .
D gene: TRBD1
CDR3 protein: CASSRATGGEETQYF
CDR3 DNA: TGTGCCAGTAGTAGAGCGACAGGGGGCGAAGAGACCCAGTACTTC

J gene: TRBJ2-7
V gene: TRBV11-3
clone size: .
D gene: .
CDR3 protein: CASSHRTGGQYF
CDR3 DNA: TGTGCCAGCAGCCACCGAACAGGCGGGCAGTACTTC

J gene: TRBJ1-5
V gene: TRBV15
clone size: .
D gene: TRBD1
CDR3 protein: CATSMIDREQPQHF
CDR3 DNA: TGTGCCACCAGCATGATCGACAGGGAACAGCCCCAGCATTTT

J gene: TRBJ2-1
V gene: TRBV9
clone size: .
D gene: .
CDR3 protein: CASSVGQDGEQFF
CDR3 DNA: TGTGCCAGCAGCGTAGGACAGGACGGTGAGCAGTTCTTC

J gene: TRBJ2-7
V gene: TRBV5-4
clone size: .
D gene: TRBD2
CDR3 protein: CASSLTSGGNEQYF
CDR3 DNA: TGTGCCAGCAGCTTAACTAGCGGGGGGAACGAGCAGTACTTC

J gene: TRBJ1-6
V gene: TRBV6-5
clone size: .
D gene: TRBD1
CDR3 protein: CASSYSRTGYNSPLHF
CDR3 DNA: TGTGCCAGCAGTTACTCGAGGACAGGGTATAATTCACCCCTCCACTTT

J gene: TRBJ2-3
V gene: TRBV30
clone size: .
D gene: .
CDR3 protein: CAWSAGGRGTDTQYF
CDR3 DNA: TGTGCCTGGAGTGCCGGCGGCAGGGGCACAGATACGCAGTATTTT

J gene: TRBJ1-2
V gene: TRBV2
clone size: .
D gene: TRBD1
CDR3 protein: CASSPRTGVKGYTF
CDR3 DNA: TGTGCCAGCAGTCCCCGGACAGGGGTTAAGGGCTACACCTTC

J gene: TRBJ2-7
V gene: TRBV7-6
clone size: .
D gene: TRBD1
CDR3 protein: CASSLSPGQGRIYEQYF
CDR3 DNA: TGTGCCAGCAGCCTGAGCCCGGGACAGGGAAGAATTTACGAGCAGTACTTC

J gene: TRBJ1-6
V gene: TRBV4-1
clone size: few
D gene: .
CDR3 protein: CASSQDSQLSPLHF
CDR3 DNA: TGCGCCAGCAGCCAAGATTCACAGCTTTCACCCCTCCACTTT